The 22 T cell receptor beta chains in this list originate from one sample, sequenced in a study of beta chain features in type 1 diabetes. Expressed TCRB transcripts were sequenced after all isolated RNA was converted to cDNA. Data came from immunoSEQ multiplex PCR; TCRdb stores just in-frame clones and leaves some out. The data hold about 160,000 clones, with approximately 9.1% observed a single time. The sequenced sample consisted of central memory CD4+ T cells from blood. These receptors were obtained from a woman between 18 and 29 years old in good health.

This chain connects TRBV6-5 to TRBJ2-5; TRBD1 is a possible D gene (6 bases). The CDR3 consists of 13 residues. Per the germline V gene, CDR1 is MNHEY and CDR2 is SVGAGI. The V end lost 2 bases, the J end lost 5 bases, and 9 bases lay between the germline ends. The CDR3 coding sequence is TGTGCCAGCAGTTACCACAGGGAGGAGACCCAGTACTTC. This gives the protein CASSYHREETQYF.

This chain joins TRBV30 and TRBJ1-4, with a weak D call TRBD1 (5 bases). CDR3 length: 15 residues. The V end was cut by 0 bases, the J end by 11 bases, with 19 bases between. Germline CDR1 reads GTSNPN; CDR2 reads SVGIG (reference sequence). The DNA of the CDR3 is TGTGCCTGGAGTGTTCGTGGGGCAGCTATCAGTAAACTGTTTTTT. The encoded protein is CAWSVRGAAISKLFF.

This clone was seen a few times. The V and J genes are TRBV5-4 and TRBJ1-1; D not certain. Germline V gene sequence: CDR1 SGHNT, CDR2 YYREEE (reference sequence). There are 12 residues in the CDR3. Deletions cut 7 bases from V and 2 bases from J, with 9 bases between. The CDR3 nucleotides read TGTGCCAGCCAGTCGCCCAACACTGAAGCTTTCTTT. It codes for CASQSPNTEAFF.

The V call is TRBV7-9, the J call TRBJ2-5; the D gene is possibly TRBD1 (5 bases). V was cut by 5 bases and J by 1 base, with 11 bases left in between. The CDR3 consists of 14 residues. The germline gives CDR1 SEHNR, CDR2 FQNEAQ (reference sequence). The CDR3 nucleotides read TGTGCCAGCAGCCAGGACACCTTCCAAGAGACCCAGTACTTC. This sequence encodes CASSQDTFQETQYF.

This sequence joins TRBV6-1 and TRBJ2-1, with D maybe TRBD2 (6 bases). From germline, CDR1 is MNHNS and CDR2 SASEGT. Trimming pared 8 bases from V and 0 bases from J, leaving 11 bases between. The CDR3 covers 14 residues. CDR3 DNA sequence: TGTGCCAGCGGGGGGTTTAGCTCCTACAATGAGCAGTTCTTC. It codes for CASGGFSSYNEQFF.

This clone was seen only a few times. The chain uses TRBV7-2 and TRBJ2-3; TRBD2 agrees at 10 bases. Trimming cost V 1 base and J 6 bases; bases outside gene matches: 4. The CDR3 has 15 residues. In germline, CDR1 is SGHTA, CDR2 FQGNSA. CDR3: CASSLELAGRDTQYF. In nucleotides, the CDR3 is TGTGCCAGCAGCTTAGAACTAGCGGGAAGGGATACGCAGTATTTT.

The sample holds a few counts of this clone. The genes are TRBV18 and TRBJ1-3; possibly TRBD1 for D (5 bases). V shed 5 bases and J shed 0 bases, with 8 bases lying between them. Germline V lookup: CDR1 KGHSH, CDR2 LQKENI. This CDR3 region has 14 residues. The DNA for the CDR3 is TGTGCCAGCTCATTCGACAGCTCTGGAAACACCATATATTTT. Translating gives CASSFDSSGNTIYF.

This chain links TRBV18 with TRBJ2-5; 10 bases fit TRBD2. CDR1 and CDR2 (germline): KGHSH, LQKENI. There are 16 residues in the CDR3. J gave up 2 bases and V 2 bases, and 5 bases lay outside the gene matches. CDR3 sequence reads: CASSPILAGSQETQYF. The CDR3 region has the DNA TGTGCCAGCTCACCAATACTAGCGGGGAGTCAAGAGACCCAGTACTTC. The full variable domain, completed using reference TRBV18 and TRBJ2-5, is NAGVMQNPRHLVRRRGQEARLRCSPMKGHSHVYWYRQLPEEGLKFMVYLQKENIIDESGMPKERFSAEFPKEGPSILRIQQVVRGDSAAYFCASSPILAGSQETQYFGPGTRLLVL.

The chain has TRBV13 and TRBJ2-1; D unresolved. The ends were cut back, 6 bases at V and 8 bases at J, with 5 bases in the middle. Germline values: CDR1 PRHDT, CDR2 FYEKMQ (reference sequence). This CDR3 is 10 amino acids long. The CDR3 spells CASSHDEQFF. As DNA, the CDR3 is TGTGCCAGCAGTCATGATGAGCAGTTCTTC.

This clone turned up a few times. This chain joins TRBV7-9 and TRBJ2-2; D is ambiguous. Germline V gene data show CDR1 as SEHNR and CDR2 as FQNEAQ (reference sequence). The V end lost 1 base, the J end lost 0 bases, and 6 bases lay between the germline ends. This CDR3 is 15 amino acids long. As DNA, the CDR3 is TGTGCCAGCAGCTTAGGGGCAGCGAACACCGGGGAGCTGTTTTTT. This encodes CASSLGAANTGELFF. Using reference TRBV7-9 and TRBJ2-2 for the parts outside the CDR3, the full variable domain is DTGVSQNPRHKITKRGQNVTFRCDPISEHNRLYWYRQTLGQGPEFLTYFQNEAQLEKSRLLSDRFSAERPKGSFSTLEIQRTEQGDSAMYLCASSLGAANTGELFFGEGSRLTVL.

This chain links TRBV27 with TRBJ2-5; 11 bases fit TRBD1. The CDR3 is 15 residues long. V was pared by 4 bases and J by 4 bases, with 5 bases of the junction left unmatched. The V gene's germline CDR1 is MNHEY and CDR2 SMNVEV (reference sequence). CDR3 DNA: TGTGCCAGCAGTTCCGGGACAGGGGGGCGAGAGACCCAGTACTTC. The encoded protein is CASSSGTGGRETQYF.

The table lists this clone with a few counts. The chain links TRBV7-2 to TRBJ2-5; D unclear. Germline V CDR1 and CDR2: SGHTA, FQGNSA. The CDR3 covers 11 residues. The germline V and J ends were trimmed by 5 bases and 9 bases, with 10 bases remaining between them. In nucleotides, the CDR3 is TGTGCCAGCAGCATAGGGCAGGCCCAGTACTTC. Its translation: CASSIGQAQYF.

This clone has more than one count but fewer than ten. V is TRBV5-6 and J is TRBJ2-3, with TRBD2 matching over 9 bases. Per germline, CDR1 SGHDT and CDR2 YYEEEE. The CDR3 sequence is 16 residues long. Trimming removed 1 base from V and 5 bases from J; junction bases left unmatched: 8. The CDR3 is CASSLWGGGAGDTQYF. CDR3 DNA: TGTGCCAGCAGCTTGTGGGGCGGGGGGGCCGGAGATACGCAGTATTTT.

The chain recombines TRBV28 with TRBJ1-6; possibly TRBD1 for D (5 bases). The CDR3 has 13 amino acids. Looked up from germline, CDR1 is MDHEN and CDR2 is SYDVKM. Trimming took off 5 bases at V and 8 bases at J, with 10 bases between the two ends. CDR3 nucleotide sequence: TGTGCCAGCAGTCCCGGGGGGTATTCACCCCTCCACTTT. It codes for CASSPGGYSPLHF.

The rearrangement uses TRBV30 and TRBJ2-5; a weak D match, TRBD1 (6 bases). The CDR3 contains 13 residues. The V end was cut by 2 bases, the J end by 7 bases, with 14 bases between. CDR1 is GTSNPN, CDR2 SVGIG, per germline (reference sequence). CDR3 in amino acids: CAWSSGAPGTQYF. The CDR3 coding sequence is TGTGCCTGGAGTTCAGGGGCCCCTGGGACCCAGTACTTC.

In DNA form, the CDR3 reads TGTGCCAGTGAGGGGACTAGCGGGACGGGTAATGAGCAGTTCTTC. Its protein product is CASEGTSGTGNEQFF. This chain connects TRBV2 to TRBJ2-1; 13 bases agree with TRBD2. Germline CDR1 reads SNHLY; CDR2 reads FYNNEI. The ends lost 9 bases at V and 7 bases at J; junction bases unmatched: 9. The CDR3 sequence is 15 residues long.

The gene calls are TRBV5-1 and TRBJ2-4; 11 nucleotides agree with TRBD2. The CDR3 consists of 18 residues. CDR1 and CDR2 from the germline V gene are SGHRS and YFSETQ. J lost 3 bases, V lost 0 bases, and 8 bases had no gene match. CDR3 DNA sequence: TGCGCCAGCAGCTTGGAGCTAGCGGGAGGTACGGTCAAAAACATTCAGTACTTC. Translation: CASSLELAGGTVKNIQYF.

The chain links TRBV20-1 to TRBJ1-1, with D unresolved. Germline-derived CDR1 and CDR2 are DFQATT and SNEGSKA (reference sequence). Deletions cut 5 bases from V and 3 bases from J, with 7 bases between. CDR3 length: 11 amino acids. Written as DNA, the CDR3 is TGCAGTGCTCCGGGGTACACTGAAGCTTTCTTT. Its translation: CSAPGYTEAFF.

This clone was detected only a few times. CDR3 bases: TGTGCCAGCAGCGGGGGGACCTCGGAAAAACTGTTTTTT. Translated, it gives CASSGGTSEKLFF. This sequence joins TRBV6-6 and TRBJ1-4; TRBD1 is a possible D gene (5 bases). V was shortened by 6 bases and J by 8 bases, with 13 bases between the two germline ends. This CDR3 has 13 residues. The germline CDR1 and CDR2 sequences are MNHNY and SVGAGI (reference sequence).

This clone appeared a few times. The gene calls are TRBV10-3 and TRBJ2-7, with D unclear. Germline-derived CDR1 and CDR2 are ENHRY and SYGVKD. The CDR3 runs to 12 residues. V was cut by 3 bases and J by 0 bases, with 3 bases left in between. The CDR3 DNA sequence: TGTGCCATCAGTGACAGCTCCTACGAGCAGTACTTC. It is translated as CAISDSSYEQYF.

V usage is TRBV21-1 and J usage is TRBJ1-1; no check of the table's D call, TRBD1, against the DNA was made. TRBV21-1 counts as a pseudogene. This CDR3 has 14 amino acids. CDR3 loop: CASTPDRGDTEAFF. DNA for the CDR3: TGTGCCAGCACCCCCGACAGGGGGGACACTGAAGCTTTCTTT.

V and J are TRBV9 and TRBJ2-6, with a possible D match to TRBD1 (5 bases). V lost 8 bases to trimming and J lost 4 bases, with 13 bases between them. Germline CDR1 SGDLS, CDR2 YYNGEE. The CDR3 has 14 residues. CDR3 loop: CASSGFTGANVLTF. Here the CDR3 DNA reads TGTGCCAGTTCAGGGTTCACAGGGGCCAACGTCCTGACTTTC. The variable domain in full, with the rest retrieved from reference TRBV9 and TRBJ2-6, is DSGVTQTPKHLITATGQRVTLRCSPRSGDLSVYWYQQSLDQGLQFLIQYYNGEERAKGNILERFSAQQFPDLHSELNLSSLELGDSALYFCASSGFTGANVLTFGAGSRLTVL.